This passage covers 21 T cell receptor beta chains from one sample sequenced in a study of shared clonotypes between healthy human individuals. Profiled with immunoSEQ multiplex PCR; TCRdb holds only in-frame clones, not every one. The sample comprises roughly 2 million clones, 95% of which are singletons, and 0.13% rests with the top ten. Sequencing input: naive CD4+ T cells sorted from blood. Stated subset: CD45RA+ positively selected. Receptor source: a young man in good health.

The CDR3 here is CASSESQGQGQPQHF. For the CDR3, the DNA is TGTGCCAGCAGTGAAAGTCAGGGACAGGGCCAGCCCCAGCATTTT. This rearrangement joins TRBV6-1 to TRBJ1-5; 9 positions agree with TRBD1. J lost 7 bases, V lost 2 bases, and 6 bases had no gene match. Germline CDR1 is MNHNS and CDR2 is SASEGT. There are 15 residues in the CDR3.

This clone was seen just once. The chain couples TRBV10-1 to TRBJ2-2; D may correspond to TRBD1 or TRBD2 (6 bases each). Trimming took 2 bases from V and 6 from J, leaving 10 bases between them. CDR3 length: 14 residues. In germline, CDR1 is WNHNN, CDR2 SYGVQD (reference sequence). The CDR3 sequence is CASSETRGAGELFF. In DNA, the CDR3 is TGCGCCAGCAGTGAGACGAGGGGGGCCGGGGAGCTGTTTTTT.

A note on this clone: With a much larger clone just one base away, this may be a read error. The chain employs TRBV7-9 and TRBJ2-7; D gene ambiguous. The germline V gene has CDR1 SEHNR and CDR2 FQNEAQ (reference sequence). This CDR3 comprises 12 residues. CDR3 amino acids: CASSLPLSEQCF. The CDR3 coding sequence is TGTGCCAGCAGCCTCCCCCTAAGCGAGCAGTGCTTC.

The CDR3, as DNA: TGTGCCAGCAGCTCTACCGGGACAGGGGAGGGACAGCCCCAGCATTTT. Amino acids: CASSSTGTGEGQPQHF. The V call is TRBV11-3, the J call TRBJ1-5; 10 positions match TRBD1. Unmatched junction bases numbered 10, after V lost 4 bases and J lost 7 bases. Germline lookup yields CDR1 SGHNT and CDR2 YENEEA. CDR3 length: 16 amino acids.

The J gene is TRBJ1-2, the V gene TRBV7-2, with D unclear. The germline V and J ends were trimmed by 1 base and 3 bases, with 9 bases remaining between them. The CDR3 consists of 14 residues. Germline loops: CDR1 SGHTA, CDR2 FQGNSA. The CDR3 coding sequence is TGTGCCAGCAGCTTAGGCGGCAACGACTATGGCTACACCTTC. As protein: CASSLGGNDYGYTF. Looking up the rest from reference TRBV7-2 and TRBJ1-2 gives the full variable domain: GAGVSQSPSNKVTEKGKDVELRCDPISGHTALYWYRQSLGQGLEFLIYFQGNSAPDKSGLPSDRFSAERTGGSVSTLTIQRTQQEDSAVYLCASSLGGNDYGYTFGSGTRLTVV.

This rearrangement joins TRBV5-1 to TRBJ2-5; 10 positions agree with TRBD2. V trimming: 4 bases; J trimming: 3 bases; junction bases outside the gene matches: 3. The CDR3 spans 14 residues. CDR1 and CDR2 from the germline V gene are SGHRS and YFSETQ. CDR3 sequence reads: CASSAGLAEETQYF. The CDR3 coding sequence is TGCGCCAGCAGCGCCGGACTAGCGGAAGAGACCCAGTACTTC.

The gene calls are TRBV7-6 and TRBJ2-2; TRBD2 might be the D (6 bases). Germline V lookup: CDR1 SGHVS, CDR2 FNYEAQ. Trimming shortened V by 0 bases and J by 2 bases, and 7 bases separated the two germline ends. The CDR3 has 15 amino acids. CDR3 amino acids: CASSLAGLNTGELFF. Written as DNA, the CDR3 is TGTGCCAGCAGCTTAGCGGGACTCAACACCGGGGAGCTGTTTTTT.

The chain has TRBV5-6 and TRBJ1-6, with D maybe TRBD1 (5 bases). Between the trimmed V and J ends, which lost 2 bases and 9 bases, there was a span of 12 bases. This CDR3 region has 14 residues. The germline V gene encodes CDR1 SGHDT and CDR2 YYEEEE. CDR3 DNA: TGTGCCAGCAGCTTTGGCGGGCAGGGTTCACCCCTCCACTTT. Translation gives CASSFGGQGSPLHF. The variable domain in full, completed from reference TRBV5-6 and TRBJ1-6, reads DAGVTQSPTHLIKTRGQQVTLRCSPKSGHDTVSWYQQALGQGPQFIFQYYEEEERQRGNFPDRFSGHQFPNYSSELNVNALLLGDSALYLCASSFGGQGSPLHFGNGTRLTVT.

The chain recombines TRBV6-5 with TRBJ2-2; 10 nucleotides align to TRBD1. Trimming at V came to 5 bases and at J to 7 bases, leaving 4 bases not matched to a gene. The germline CDR1 and CDR2 sequences are MNHEY and SVGAGI. This CDR3 is built from 14 residues. In DNA, the CDR3 is TGTGCCAGCAGTCGGACAGGGGGTAGCGGGGAGCTGTTTTTT. Its protein product is CASSRTGGSGELFF.

The chain links TRBV5-1 to TRBJ1-4; perhaps TRBD1 as D (5 bases). The CDR3 is 19 residues long. Trimming shortened V by 2 bases and J by 0 bases, and 20 bases separated the two germline ends. Looked up from germline, CDR1 is SGHRS and CDR2 is YFSETQ. CDR3 amino acids: CASSFGKRDRLTTNEKLFF. In DNA, the CDR3 is TGCGCCAGCAGCTTCGGGAAAAGGGACCGACTTACAACTAATGAAAAACTGTTTTTT.

The chain has TRBV13 and TRBJ1-3, with D possibly being TRBD1 (5 bases). The V and J ends lost 2 bases and 4 bases respectively, with 12 bases between them. The CDR3 runs to 15 residues. Germline values: CDR1 PRHDT, CDR2 FYEKMQ (reference sequence). CDR3 sequence reads: CASSLSRAAGNTIYF. The CDR3 DNA follows: TGTGCCAGCAGCTTAAGCAGGGCTGCAGGAAACACCATATATTTT.

The rearrangement joins TRBV19 to TRBJ1-6; no reliable D call. V was cut by 4 bases and J by 6 bases, with 7 bases left in between. CDR3 size: 13 residues. The germline CDR1 and CDR2 sequences are LNHDA and SQIVND (reference sequence). The CDR3 loop reads CASSSPSNSPLHF. The CDR3 nucleotides are TGTGCCAGTAGTAGTCCGTCTAATTCACCCCTCCACTTT.

V gene TRBV6-1 combines with J gene TRBJ2-4, with D perhaps matching TRBD2 (5 bases). This CDR3 contains 16 residues. V gave up 4 bases and J gave up 3 bases, with 16 bases separating them. CDR1 is MNHNS and CDR2 is SASEGT in the germline V gene. The CDR3 region has the DNA TGTGCCAGCAGTGGCCTAGCTGTTGAGGGCAAAAACATTCAGTACTTC. It codes for CASSGLAVEGKNIQYF.

This sequence joins TRBV6-5 and TRBJ2-7; possible D gene TRBD1, 5 bases. Germline V gene lookup returns CDR1 MNHEY and CDR2 SVGAGI. With 0 bases removed from V and 7 bases from J, the gap between germline ends came to 13 bases. The CDR3 loop spans 14 amino acids. The CDR3: CASSYSGVLREQYF. The CDR3 DNA is TGTGCCAGCAGTTACTCAGGGGTACTACGAGAGCAGTACTTC.

CDR3 protein: CASSQDEVRTTSVAFF. CDR3 coding DNA: TGCGCCAGCAGCCAAGATGAGGTCAGAACTACCTCCGTAGCTTTCTTT. The rearrangement joins TRBV4-1 to TRBJ1-1, with D hard to call. The germline CDR1 and CDR2 sequences are MGHRA and YSYEKL. The CDR3 runs to 16 residues. V shed 0 bases and J shed 10 bases, with 21 bases lying between them.

The gene calls are TRBV5-6 and TRBJ1-4, with unresolved D. Germline V gene data show CDR1 as SGHDT and CDR2 as YYEEEE. This CDR3 is built from 15 residues. The germline V and J ends were trimmed by 0 bases and 0 bases, with 6 bases remaining between them. Written as DNA, the CDR3 is TGTGCCAGCAGCTTGGCGACAACAACTAATGAAAAACTGTTTTTT. It is translated as CASSLATTTNEKLFF.

CDR3 protein: CASSLSGAEKLFF. The CDR3 nucleotides are TGTGCCAGCAGCTTGTCAGGGGCGGAAAAACTGTTTTTT. The chain recombines TRBV5-6 with TRBJ1-4; perhaps TRBD1 as D (6 bases). Trimming took off 1 base at V and 8 bases at J, with 9 bases between the two ends. Germline CDR1 reads SGHDT; CDR2 reads YYEEEE. This CDR3 has 13 residues.

The chain is built from TRBV7-8 and TRBJ1-3, with a tentative D call TRBD1 (5 bases). Germline V CDR1 and CDR2: SGHVS, FQNEAQ. V lost 5 bases and J lost 2, with 10 bases in between. The CDR3 spans 14 residues. CDR3 amino acids: CASSPREAGNTIYF. The CDR3 region has the DNA TGTGCCAGCAGCCCCAGGGAAGCTGGAAACACCATATATTTT.

This clone was detected only once. This chain connects TRBV11-2 to TRBJ2-1, with TRBD2 as a possible D gene (7 bases). The CDR3 is 16 amino acids. V shed 7 bases and J shed 2 bases, with 18 bases lying between them. The V gene's germline CDR1 is SGHAT and CDR2 FQNNGV. CDR3 sequence: CASTLTGGDTYNEQFF. The CDR3 coding sequence is TGTGCCAGCACCTTGACTGGGGGGGACACCTACAATGAGCAGTTCTTC.

The rearrangement uses TRBV4-3 and TRBJ1-2; 9 positions agree with TRBD1. Per the germline V gene, CDR1 is LGHNA and CDR2 is YSLEER. This CDR3 spans 16 amino acids. J was trimmed by 3 bases and V by 0 bases; bases with no gene match: 5. The CDR3 bases are TGCGCCAGCAGCCAAGACCGGGACAGGGATTACTATGGCTACACCTTC. Protein: CASSQDRDRDYYGYTF.

This chain uses TRBV10-1 with TRBJ2-1; TRBD1 aligns across 9 bases. The CDR3 totals 15 residues. Germline V gene data show CDR1 as WNHNN and CDR2 as SYGVQD (reference sequence). Trimming at V came to 3 bases and at J to 2 bases, leaving 2 bases not matched to a gene. DNA for the CDR3: TGCGCCAGCAGTGAAGGGACAGGGACCTACAATGAGCAGTTCTTC. Translation gives CASSEGTGTYNEQFF.